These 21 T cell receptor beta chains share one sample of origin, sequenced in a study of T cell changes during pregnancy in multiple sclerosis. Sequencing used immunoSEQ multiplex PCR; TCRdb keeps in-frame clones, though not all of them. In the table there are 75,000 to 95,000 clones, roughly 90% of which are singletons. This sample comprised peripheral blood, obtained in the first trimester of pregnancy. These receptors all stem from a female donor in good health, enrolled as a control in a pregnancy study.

CDR3: CASSLTGDNSPLHF. The CDR3 coding sequence is TGCGCCAGCAGCCTCACAGGGGATAATTCACCCCTCCACTTT. The genes are TRBV4-3 and TRBJ1-6; 7 bases are shared with TRBD1. The CDR3 totals 14 residues. J gave up 5 bases and V 4 bases, and 2 bases lay outside the gene matches. Germline-derived CDR1 and CDR2 are LGHNA and YSLEER.

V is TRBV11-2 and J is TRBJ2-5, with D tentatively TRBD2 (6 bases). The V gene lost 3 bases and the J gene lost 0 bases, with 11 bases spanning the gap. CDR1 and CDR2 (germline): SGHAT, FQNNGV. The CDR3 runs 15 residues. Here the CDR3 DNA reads TGTGCCAGCAGCTTGGAGGGAGAGTACCAAGAGACCCAGTACTTC. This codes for CASSLEGEYQETQYF.

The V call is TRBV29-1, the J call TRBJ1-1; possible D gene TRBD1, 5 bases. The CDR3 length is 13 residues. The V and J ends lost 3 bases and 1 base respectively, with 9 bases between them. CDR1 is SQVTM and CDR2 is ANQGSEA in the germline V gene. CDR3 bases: TGCAGCGTTGATCGCGGACAGAACACTGAAGCTTTCTTT. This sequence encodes CSVDRGQNTEAFF.

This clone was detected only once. CDR3 sequence reads: CASSQRTSGGRNTQYF. The CDR3 region has the DNA TGTGCCAGCAGCCAAAGGACTAGCGGGGGAAGGAATACGCAGTATTTT. The chain joins TRBV4-2 to TRBJ2-3; 13 bases are a match to TRBD2. The germline CDR1 and CDR2 sequences are LGHNA and YNFKEQ. The CDR3 has 16 amino acids. With V trimmed by 2 bases and J by 7 bases, 6 bases remained unmatched.

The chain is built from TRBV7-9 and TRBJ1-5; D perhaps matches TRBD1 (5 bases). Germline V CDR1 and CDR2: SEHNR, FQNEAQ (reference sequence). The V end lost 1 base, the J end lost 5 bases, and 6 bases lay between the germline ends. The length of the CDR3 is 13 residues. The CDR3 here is CASSLGRDQPQHF. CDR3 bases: TGTGCCAGCAGCTTAGGCAGGGATCAGCCCCAGCATTTT.

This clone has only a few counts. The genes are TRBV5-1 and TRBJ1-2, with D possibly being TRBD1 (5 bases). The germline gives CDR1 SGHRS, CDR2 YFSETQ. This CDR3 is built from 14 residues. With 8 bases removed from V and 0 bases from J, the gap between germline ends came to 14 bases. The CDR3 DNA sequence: TGCGCCAGTACCGGGAGGGGAACTAACTATGGCTACACCTTC. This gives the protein CASTGRGTNYGYTF.

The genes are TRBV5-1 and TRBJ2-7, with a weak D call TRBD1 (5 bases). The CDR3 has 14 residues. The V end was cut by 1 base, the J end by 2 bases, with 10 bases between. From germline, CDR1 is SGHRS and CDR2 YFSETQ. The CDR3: CASSLYGAAYEQYF. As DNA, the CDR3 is TGCGCCAGCAGCTTGTATGGGGCCGCCTACGAGCAGTACTTC.

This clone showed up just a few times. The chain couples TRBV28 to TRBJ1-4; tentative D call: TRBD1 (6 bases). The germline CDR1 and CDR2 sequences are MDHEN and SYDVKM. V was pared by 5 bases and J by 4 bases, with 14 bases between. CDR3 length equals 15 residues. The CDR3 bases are TGTGCCAGCAGTCCGTACCGGACAGATAATGAAAAACTGTTTTTT. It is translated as CASSPYRTDNEKLFF.

The CDR3 DNA reads as TGCGCCAGCAGCCCGAGTCTCGACATGATGCCCCTCCACTTT. Its translation: CASSPSLDMMPLHF. The chain combines TRBV10-2 with TRBJ1-6, with no clear D. Germline V gives CDR1 WSHSY, CDR2 SAAADI. CDR3 length: 14 residues. The germline V and J ends were trimmed by 6 bases and 13 bases, with 19 bases remaining between them.

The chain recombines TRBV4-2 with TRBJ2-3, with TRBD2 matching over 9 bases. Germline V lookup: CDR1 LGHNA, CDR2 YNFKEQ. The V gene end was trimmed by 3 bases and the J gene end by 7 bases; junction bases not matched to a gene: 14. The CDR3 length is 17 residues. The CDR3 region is CASSQRVAGDLGNTQYF. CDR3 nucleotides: TGTGCCAGCAGCCAGAGAGTAGCGGGGGACCTCGGGAATACGCAGTATTTT.

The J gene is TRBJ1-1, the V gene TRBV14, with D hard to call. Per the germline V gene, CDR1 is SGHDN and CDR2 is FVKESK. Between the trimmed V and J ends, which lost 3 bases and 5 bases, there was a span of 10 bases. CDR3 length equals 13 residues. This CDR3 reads CASSQSTRTEAFF. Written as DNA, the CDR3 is TGTGCCAGCAGCCAGTCCACCCGGACTGAAGCTTTCTTT.

Here the CDR3 reads CATKRDTGELFF. The CDR3 nucleotides are TGTGCCACCAAACGGGACACCGGGGAGCTGTTTTTT. J is TRBJ2-2 and V is TRBV6-5; D unclear. Trimming took 10 bases from V and 3 from J, leaving 9 bases between them. The CDR3 runs 12 residues. Germline CDR1 is MNHEY and CDR2 is SVGAGI.

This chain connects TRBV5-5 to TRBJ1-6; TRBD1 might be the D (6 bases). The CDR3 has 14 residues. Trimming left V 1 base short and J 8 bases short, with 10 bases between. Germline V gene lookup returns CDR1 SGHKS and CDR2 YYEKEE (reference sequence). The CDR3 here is CASSLSGGHSPLHF. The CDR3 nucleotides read TGTGCCAGCAGCTTGTCGGGGGGCCATTCACCCCTCCACTTT.

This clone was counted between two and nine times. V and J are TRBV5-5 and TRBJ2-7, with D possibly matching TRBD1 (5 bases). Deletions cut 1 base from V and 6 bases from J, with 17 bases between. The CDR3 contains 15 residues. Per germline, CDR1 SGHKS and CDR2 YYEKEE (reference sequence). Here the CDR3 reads CASSLSWQGLSEQYF. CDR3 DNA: TGTGCCAGCAGCTTGTCGTGGCAGGGATTATCCGAGCAGTACTTC.

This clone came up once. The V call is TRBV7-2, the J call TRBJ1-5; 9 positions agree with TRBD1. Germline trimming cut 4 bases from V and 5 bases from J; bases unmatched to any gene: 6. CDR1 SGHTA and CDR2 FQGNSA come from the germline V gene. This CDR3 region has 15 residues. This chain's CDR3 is CASSSDRGMDQPQHF. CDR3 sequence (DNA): TGTGCCAGCAGCTCGGACAGGGGAATGGATCAGCCCCAGCATTTT.

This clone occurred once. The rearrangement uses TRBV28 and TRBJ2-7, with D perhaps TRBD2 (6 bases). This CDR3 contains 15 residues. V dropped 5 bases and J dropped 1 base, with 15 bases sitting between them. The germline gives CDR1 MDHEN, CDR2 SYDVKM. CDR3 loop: CASSTGTSYSYEQYF. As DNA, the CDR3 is TGTGCCAGCAGTACCGGGACTTCCTATTCCTACGAGCAGTACTTC.

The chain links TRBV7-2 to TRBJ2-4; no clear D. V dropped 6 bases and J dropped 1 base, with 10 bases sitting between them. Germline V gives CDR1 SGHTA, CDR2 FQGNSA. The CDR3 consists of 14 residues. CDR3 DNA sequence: TGTGCCAGCAGGCCCGCCGGGGCCAAAAACATTCAGTACTTC. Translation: CASRPAGAKNIQYF.

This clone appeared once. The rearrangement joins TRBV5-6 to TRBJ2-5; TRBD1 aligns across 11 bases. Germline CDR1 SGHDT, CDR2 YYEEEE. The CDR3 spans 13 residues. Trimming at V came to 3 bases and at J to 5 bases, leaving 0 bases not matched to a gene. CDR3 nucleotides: TGTGCCAGCAGCTGGACAGGGGGCGAGACCCAGTACTTC. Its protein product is CASSWTGGETQYF. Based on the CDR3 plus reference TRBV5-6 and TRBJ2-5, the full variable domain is DAGVTQSPTHLIKTRGQQVTLRCSPKSGHDTVSWYQQALGQGPQFIFQYYEEEERQRGNFPDRFSGHQFPNYSSELNVNALLLGDSALYLCASSWTGGETQYFGPGTRLLVL.

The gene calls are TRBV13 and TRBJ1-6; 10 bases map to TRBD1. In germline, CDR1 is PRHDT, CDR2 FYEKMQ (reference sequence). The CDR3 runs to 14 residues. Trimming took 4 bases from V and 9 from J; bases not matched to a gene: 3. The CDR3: CASSSGQGTSPLHF. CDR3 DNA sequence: TGTGCCAGCAGCTCGGGACAGGGGACTTCACCCCTCCACTTT.

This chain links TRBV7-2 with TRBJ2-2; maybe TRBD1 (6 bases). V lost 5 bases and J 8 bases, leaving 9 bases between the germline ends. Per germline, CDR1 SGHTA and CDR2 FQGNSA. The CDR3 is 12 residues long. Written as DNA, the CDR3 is TGTGCCAGCAGCCTCGACAGGGGGGAGCTGTTTTTT. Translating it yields CASSLDRGELFF.

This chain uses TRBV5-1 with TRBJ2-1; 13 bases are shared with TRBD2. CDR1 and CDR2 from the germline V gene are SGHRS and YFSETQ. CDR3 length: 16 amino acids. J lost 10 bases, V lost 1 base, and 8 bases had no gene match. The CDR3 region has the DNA TGCGCCAGCAGCTTGATACTAGCGGGGGGGCCCCGGGAGCAGTTCTTC. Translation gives CASSLILAGGPREQFF.